A single sample is the source of the 8 T cell receptor beta chains below, sequenced in a study of blood T cell repertoires in COVID-19. TCRdb keeps only in-frame clones here, not all; method: immunoSEQ multiplex PCR. This sample has a few hundred thousand clones, with about 80% found just once. Sequencing was performed on peripheral blood. The receptor set was obtained from a man aged 25-40 years who had recovered from COVID-19.

This clone came up a few times. The chain recombines TRBV7-2 with TRBJ1-1; D unclear. In germline, CDR1 is SGHTA, CDR2 FQGNSA. V dropped 2 bases and J dropped 10 bases, with 17 bases sitting between them. The CDR3 consists of 14 residues. This CDR3 reads CASSLSGSSLVAFF. The CDR3 DNA reads TGTGCCAGCAGCTTATCGGGGTCGAGTCTGGTAGCTTTCTTT.

The rearrangement joins TRBV11-2 to TRBJ1-5, with D maybe TRBD1 (5 bases). This CDR3 is 17 amino acids long. The V end lost 1 base, the J end lost 0 bases, and 13 bases lay between the germline ends. Germline V CDR1 and CDR2: SGHAT, FQNNGV. The CDR3 nucleotides read TGTGCCAGCAGCTTAGTATACCAGGACAATAGCAATCAGCCCCAGCATTTT. Translation gives CASSLVYQDNSNQPQHF.

J is TRBJ2-3 and V is TRBV18, with 9 nucleotides matching TRBD2. CDR3 size: 16 residues. CDR1 and CDR2 (germline): KGHSH, LQKENI. After removal of 5 bases from V and 4 bases from J, the junction contained 10 bases not matched to a gene. This chain's CDR3 is CASSTLAGGLADTQYF. The CDR3 DNA is TGTGCCAGCTCAACACTGGCGGGGGGGCTGGCAGATACGCAGTATTTT. Together with reference TRBV18 and TRBJ2-3, the CDR3 gives the full variable domain: NAGVMQNPRHLVRRRGQEARLRCSPMKGHSHVYWYRQLPEEGLKFMVYLQKENIIDESGMPKERFSAEFPKEGPSILRIQQVVRGDSAAYFCASSTLAGGLADTQYFGPGTRLTVL.

The chain combines TRBV5-1 with TRBJ2-3, with D unresolved. This CDR3 spans 11 amino acids. The V gene's germline CDR1 is SGHRS and CDR2 YFSETQ. Trimming removed 5 bases from V and 4 bases from J, with 5 bases in between. The DNA for the CDR3 is TGCGCCAGCAGTACGGCAGATACGCAGTATTTT. Its protein product is CASSTADTQYF. The variable domain in full, with the rest retrieved from reference TRBV5-1 and TRBJ2-3, is KAGVTQTPRYLIKTRGQQVTLSCSPISGHRSVSWYQQTPGQGLQFLFEYFSETQRNKGNFPGRFSGRQFSNSRSEMNVSTLELGDSALYLCASSTADTQYFGPGTRLTVL.

The chain carries TRBV28 and TRBJ2-5; 7 bases align to TRBD2. This CDR3 has 20 residues. Trimming took 4 bases from V and 5 from J; bases not matched to a gene: 25. CDR1 and CDR2 (germline): MDHEN, SYDVKM. The CDR3 region has the DNA TGTGCCAGCAGTTCCACAAACCCCCTCCTTTTGCGGGGGATGATCGAGACCCAGTACTTC. Encoded protein: CASSSTNPLLLRGMIETQYF.

The CDR3: CASSVGIGQGQETQYF. The CDR3 DNA follows: TGTGCCAGCAGCGTAGGTATAGGACAGGGGCAAGAGACCCAGTACTTC. The V call is TRBV9, the J call TRBJ2-5, with 9 bases lining up with TRBD1. The junction had 5 bases not matched to a gene; V was cut back by 0 bases and J by 2 bases. The germline V gene encodes CDR1 SGDLS and CDR2 YYNGEE. The CDR3 is 16 amino acids.

The chain links TRBV10-3 to TRBJ1-5, with TRBD1 as a possible D gene (5 bases). The CDR3 is 15 amino acids. Trimming stripped 4 bases from V and 6 bases from J, with 16 bases between. The germline V gene encodes CDR1 ENHRY and CDR2 SYGVKD. CDR3 residues: CAISAIGRGLQPQHF. The CDR3 bases are TGTGCCATCAGTGCTATTGGAAGGGGTCTTCAGCCCCAGCATTTT.

The genes are TRBV28 and TRBJ1-5; D call uncertain. From germline, CDR1 is MDHEN and CDR2 SYDVKM. The CDR3 runs to 12 residues. V shed 2 bases and J shed 4 bases, with 3 bases lying between them. The CDR3, as DNA: TGTGCCAGCAGTTTACAGAATCAGCCCCAGCATTTT. It yields the protein CASSLQNQPQHF.